This T cell receptor (beta chain) was sequenced for a study of cytomegalovirus exposure and HLA in healthy donors. Study-wide points: Some TCR beta chains (164 of them) were listed as cytomegalovirus-associated. An assumption of roughly uniform sequencing depth across donors underlay the presence/absence analyses. Donors belonging to an Asian-associated ancestry cluster reportedly showed fewer N-insertions in productive TCRs than the approximately 690-donor mean, according to what a later analysis found.

60 Vbeta and 13 Jbeta primers were used in PCR. The data were produced by immunoSEQ multiplex PCR, yet TCRdb's version contains in-frame clones alone and is incomplete. The data show about 59,000 clones, and the top ten clones hold approximately 5.6%. A remark on this clone: Its antigen is as yet unknown.

What was sequenced was PBMCs. The source of this sequence is a man aged 25 to 40 in good health and CMV-seropositive.

CDR3 loop: CASSWDRDAYEQYF. CDR3 nucleotides: TGTGCCAGCAGTTGGGACAGGGATGCGTACGAGCAGTACTTC. This sequence joins TRBV6-5 and TRBJ2-7, with 9 bases lining up with TRBD1. The trim removed 4 bases at V and 4 bases at J, leaving 5 bases unmatched. This CDR3 spans 14 amino acids. Per the germline V gene, CDR1 is MNHEY and CDR2 is SVGAGI.